This entry lists 4 T cell receptor gamma chains sequenced from one sample in a study of Vδ1+ human thymocytes listed by TCRdb under 2018. The paper as a whole reports these results and caveats: Thymic TRG and TRD repertoires appeared highly polyclonal with Gaussian CDR3 length distributions, unlike oligoclonal peripheral blood repertoires.

Instrument used: Illumina MiSeq. RNA was isolated using the RNeasy mini kit, and reverse transcription was performed with Superscript III. CDR3 amplicons were generated by multiplex PCR with pooled V-gene forward primers and a constant-region reverse primer carrying Illumina adaptor overhangs. TCRdb reanalyzed the public reads with the CATT caller, and identical DNA sequences were merged afterwards. This sample holds 36,000 or so gamma-chain clones; roughly 21% were observed only once. About 2% of the sample belongs to the ten largest clones. These receptors' targets are unknown. The sample was Vdelta1+ gamma-delta thymocytes from the thymus. Per the publication, the cell subset or site label means: FACS-sorted CD3+ TCRalphabeta- TCRVdelta1+ TCRVdelta2- thymocytes. The receptors were gathered from a girl under two years old who had congenital heart surgery.

V is TRGV9 and J is TRGJ1 or TRGJ2. The CDR3 runs 11 residues. Per the germline V gene, CDR1 is GITISATS and CDR2 is ISYDGTV (reference sequence). Losses at the gene ends were 6 bases for V and 7 bases for J; bases not matched to a gene: 6. The CDR3 protein is CALWSGYKKLF. CDR3 bases: TGTGCCTTGTGGTCAGGGTATAAGAAACTCTTT.

The V and J genes are TRGV3 and TRGJ1 or TRGJ2. The V gene end was trimmed by 0 bases and the J gene end by 8 bases; junction bases not matched to a gene: 13. Looked up from germline, CDR1 is VTNTFY and CDR2 is YDVSTARD (reference sequence). The CDR3 sequence is 15 residues long. CDR3 residues: CATWDRPSDANKKLF. In nucleotides, the CDR3 is TGTGCCACCTGGGACAGGCCATCGGACGCTAATAAGAAACTCTTT.

The chain joins TRGV4 to TRGJ1 or TRGJ2. V gave up 0 bases and J gave up 12 bases; unmatched junction bases: 11. The CDR3 covers 13 residues. Germline V gene data show CDR1 as EGSTGY and CDR2 as YDSYTSSV. CDR3 in DNA: TGTGCCACCTGGGATGGGCCCAAACTTTGGAAACTCTTT. Amino acids: CATWDGPKLWKLF.

This clone showed up just a few times. A much larger clone is a single base away; this may be a read error. Additional DNA sequences in this sample encode the identical CDR3. The rearrangement uses TRGV2 and TRGJ1 or TRGJ2. The V segment lost 4 bases and the J segment 6 bases; nucleotides outside the gene matches: 6. Germline V lookup: CDR1 EGSNGY, CDR2 YDSYNSKV. The CDR3 contains 12 residues. CDR3 nucleotides: TGTGCCACCTGGGATGGGGCTTATAAGAAACTCTTT. Protein: CATWDGAYKKLF.